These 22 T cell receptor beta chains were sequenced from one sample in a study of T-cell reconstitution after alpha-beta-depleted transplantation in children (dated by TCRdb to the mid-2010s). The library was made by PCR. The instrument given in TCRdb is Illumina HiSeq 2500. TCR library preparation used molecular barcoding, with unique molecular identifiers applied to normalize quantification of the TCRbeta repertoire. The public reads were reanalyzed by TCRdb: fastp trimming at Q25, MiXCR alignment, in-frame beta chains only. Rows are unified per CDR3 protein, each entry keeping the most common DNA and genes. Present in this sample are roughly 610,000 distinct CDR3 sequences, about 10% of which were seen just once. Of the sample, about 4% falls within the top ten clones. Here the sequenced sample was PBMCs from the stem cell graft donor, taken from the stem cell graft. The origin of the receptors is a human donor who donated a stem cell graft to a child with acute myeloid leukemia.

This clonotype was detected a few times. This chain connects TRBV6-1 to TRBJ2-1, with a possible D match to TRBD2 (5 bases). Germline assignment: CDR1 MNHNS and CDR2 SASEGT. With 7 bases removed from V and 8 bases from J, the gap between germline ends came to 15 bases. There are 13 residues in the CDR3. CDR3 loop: CASTSGGSHEQFF. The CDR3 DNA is TGTGCCAGCACCTCAGGCGGGTCCCATGAGCAGTTCTTC.

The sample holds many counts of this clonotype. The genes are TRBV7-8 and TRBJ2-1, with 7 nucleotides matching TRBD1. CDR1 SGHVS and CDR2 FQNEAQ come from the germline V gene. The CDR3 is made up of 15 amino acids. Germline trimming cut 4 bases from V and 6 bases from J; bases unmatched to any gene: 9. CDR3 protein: CASSSQGPLINEQFF. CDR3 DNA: TGTGCCAGCAGCTCACAGGGGCCCCTCATCAATGAGCAGTTCTTC.

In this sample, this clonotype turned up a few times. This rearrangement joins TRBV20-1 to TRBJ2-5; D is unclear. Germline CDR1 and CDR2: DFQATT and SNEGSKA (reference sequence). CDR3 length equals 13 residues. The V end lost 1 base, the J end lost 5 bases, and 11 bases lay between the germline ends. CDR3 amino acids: CSARVISTETQYF. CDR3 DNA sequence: TGCAGTGCTAGAGTGATTAGTACCGAGACCCAGTACTTC.

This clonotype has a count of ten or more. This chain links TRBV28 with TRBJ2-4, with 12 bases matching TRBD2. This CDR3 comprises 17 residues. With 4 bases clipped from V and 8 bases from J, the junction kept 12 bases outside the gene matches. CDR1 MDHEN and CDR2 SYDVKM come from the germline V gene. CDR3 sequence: CASSSTRLAGAGYIQYF. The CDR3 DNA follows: TGTGCCAGCAGTTCGACCCGACTAGCGGGAGCCGGTTACATTCAGTACTTC.

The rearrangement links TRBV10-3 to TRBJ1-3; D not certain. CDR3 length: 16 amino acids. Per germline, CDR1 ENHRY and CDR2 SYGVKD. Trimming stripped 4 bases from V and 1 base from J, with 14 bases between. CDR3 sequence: CAISGVEKISGNTIYF. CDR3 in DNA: TGTGCCATCAGTGGCGTGGAGAAAATTTCTGGAAACACCATATATTTT.

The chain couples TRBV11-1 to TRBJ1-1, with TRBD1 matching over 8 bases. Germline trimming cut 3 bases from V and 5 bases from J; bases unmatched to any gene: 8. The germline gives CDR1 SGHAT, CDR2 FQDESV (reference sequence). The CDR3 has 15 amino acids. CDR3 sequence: CASSFSDRVWTEAFF. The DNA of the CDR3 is TGTGCCAGCAGCTTCTCGGACAGGGTGTGGACTGAAGCTTTCTTT.

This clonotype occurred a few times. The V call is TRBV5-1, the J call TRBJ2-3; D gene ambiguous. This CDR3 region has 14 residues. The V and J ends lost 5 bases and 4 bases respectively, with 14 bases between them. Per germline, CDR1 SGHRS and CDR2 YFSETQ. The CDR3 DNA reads TGCGCCAGCAGTCCTATTCGCCTTCCAGATACGCAGTATTTT. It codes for CASSPIRLPDTQYF. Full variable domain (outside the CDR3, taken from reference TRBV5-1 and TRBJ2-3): KAGVTQTPRYLIKTRGQQVTLSCSPISGHRSVSWYQQTPGQGLQFLFEYFSETQRNKGNFPGRFSGRQFSNSRSEMNVSTLELGDSALYLCASSPIRLPDTQYFGPGTRLTVL.

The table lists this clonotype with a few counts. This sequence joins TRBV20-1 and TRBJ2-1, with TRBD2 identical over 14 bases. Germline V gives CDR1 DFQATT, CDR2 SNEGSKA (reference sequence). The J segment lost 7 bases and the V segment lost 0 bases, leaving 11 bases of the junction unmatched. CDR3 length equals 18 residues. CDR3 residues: CSARDPRTSGRRGNEQFF. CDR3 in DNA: TGCAGTGCTAGAGACCCCCGGACTAGCGGGAGGAGGGGGAATGAGCAGTTCTTC.

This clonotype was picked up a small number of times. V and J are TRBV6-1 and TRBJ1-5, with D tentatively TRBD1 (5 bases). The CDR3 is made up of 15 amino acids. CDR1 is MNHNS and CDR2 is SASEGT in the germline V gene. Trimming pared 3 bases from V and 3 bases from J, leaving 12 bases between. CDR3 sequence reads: CASSDRRAFNQPQHF. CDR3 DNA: TGTGCCAGCAGTGACCGCAGGGCCTTCAATCAGCCCCAGCATTTT.

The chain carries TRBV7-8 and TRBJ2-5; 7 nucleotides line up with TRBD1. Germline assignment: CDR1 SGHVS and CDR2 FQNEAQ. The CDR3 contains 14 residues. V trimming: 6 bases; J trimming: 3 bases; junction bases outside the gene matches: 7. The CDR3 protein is CASSSTGEKETQYF. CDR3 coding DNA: TGTGCCAGCAGTTCTACAGGGGAGAAAGAGACCCAGTACTTC.

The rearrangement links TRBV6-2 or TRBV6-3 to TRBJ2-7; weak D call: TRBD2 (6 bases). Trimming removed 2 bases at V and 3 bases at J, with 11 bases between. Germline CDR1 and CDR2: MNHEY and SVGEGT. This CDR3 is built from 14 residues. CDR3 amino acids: CASSYGGSNYEQYF. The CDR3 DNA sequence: TGTGCCAGCAGTTACGGAGGGAGTAACTACGAGCAGTACTTC.

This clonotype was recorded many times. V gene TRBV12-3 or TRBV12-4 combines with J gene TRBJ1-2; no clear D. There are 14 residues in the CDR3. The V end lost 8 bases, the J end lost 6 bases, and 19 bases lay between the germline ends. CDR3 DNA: TGTGCCAGCTCCCTGGATGGGCGAACGGATGGCTACACCTTC. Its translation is CASSLDGRTDGYTF.

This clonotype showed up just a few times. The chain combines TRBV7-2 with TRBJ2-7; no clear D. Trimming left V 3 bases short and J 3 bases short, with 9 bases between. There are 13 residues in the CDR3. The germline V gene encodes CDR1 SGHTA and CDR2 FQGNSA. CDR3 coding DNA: TGTGCCAGCAGCTTTAAGTGGAGCTACGAGCAGTACTTC. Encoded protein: CASSFKWSYEQYF.

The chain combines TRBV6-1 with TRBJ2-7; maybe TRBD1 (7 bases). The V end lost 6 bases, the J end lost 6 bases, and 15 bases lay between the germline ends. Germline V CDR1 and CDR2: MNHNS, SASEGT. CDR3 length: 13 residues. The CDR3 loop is CASRAGQIAEQYF. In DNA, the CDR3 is TGTGCCAGCAGGGCGGGACAGATAGCCGAGCAGTACTTC.

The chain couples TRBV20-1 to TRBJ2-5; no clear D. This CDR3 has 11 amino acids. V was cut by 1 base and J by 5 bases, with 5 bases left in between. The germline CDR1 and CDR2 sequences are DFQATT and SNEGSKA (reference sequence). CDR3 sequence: CSARVFETQYF. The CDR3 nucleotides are TGCAGTGCTAGAGTCTTCGAGACCCAGTACTTC.

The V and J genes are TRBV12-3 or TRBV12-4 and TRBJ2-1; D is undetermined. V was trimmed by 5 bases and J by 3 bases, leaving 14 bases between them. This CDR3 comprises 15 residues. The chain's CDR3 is CASSALELGYNEQFF. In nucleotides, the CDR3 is TGTGCCAGCAGTGCGCTAGAACTCGGCTACAATGAGCAGTTCTTC.

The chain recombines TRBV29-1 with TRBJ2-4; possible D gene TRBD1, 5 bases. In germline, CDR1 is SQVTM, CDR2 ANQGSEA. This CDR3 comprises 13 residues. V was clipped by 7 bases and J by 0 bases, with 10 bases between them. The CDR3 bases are TGCAGCGGGGGCACAGTAGCCAAAAACATTCAGTACTTC. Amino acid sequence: CSGGTVAKNIQYF.

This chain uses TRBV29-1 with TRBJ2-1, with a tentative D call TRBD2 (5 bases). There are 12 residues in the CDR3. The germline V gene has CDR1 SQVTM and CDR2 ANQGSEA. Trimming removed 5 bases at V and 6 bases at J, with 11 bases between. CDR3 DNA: TGCAGCGTTCGGGGAACTTTCAATGAGCAGTTCTTC. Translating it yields CSVRGTFNEQFF.

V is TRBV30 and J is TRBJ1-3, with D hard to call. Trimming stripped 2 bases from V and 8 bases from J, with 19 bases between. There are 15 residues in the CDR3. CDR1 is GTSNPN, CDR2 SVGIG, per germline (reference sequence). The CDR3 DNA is TGTGCCTGGAGTAGGAATGTCCAATTAAGGGACACCATATATTTT. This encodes CAWSRNVQLRDTIYF.

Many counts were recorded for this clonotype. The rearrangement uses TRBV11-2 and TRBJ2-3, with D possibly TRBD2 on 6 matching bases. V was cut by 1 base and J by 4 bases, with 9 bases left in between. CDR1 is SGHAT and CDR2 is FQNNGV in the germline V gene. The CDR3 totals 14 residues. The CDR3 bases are TGTGCCAGCAGCTTAGCAGCGGGTGCAGATACGCAGTATTTT. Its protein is CASSLAAGADTQYF. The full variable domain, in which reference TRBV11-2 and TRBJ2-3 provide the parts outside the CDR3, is EAGVAQSPRYKIIEKRQSVAFWCNPISGHATLYWYQQILGQGPKLLIQFQNNGVVDDSQLPKDRFSAERLKGVDSTLKIQPAKLEDSAVYLCASSLAAGADTQYFGPGTRLTVL.

DNA for the CDR3: TGTGCCAGCAGCTTACCTCCGGGGTTGGAAGAGACCCAGTACTTC. Translation: CASSLPPGLEETQYF. The V gene is TRBV7-9, the J gene TRBJ2-5, with D maybe TRBD2 (5 bases). Trimming took 2 bases from V and 3 from J, leaving 13 bases between them. Germline CDR1 is SEHNR and CDR2 is FQNEAQ (reference sequence). The CDR3 consists of 15 residues.

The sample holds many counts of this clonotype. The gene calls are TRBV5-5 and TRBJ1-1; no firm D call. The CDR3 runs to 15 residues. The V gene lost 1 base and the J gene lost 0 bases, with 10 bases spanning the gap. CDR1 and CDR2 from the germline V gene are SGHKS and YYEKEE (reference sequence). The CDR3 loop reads CASSLLGGMNTEAFF. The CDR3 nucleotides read TGTGCCAGCAGCTTGCTGGGAGGGATGAACACTGAAGCTTTCTTT. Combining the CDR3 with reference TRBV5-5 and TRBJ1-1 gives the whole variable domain DAGVTQSPTHLIKTRGQQVTLRCSPISGHKSVSWYQQVLGQGPQFIFQYYEKEERGRGNFPDRFSARQFPNYSSELNVNALLLGDSALYLCASSLLGGMNTEAFFGQGTRLTVV.